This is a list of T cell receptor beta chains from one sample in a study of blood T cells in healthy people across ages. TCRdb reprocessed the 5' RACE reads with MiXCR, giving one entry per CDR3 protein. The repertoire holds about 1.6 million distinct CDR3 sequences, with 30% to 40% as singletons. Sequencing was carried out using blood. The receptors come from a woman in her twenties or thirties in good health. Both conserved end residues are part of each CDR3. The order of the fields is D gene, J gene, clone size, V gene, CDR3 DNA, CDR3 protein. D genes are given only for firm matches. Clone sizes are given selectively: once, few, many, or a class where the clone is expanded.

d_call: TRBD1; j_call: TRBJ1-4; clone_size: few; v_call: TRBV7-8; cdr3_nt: TGTGCCAGCAGCTTAGTCAAAGCGGGACAGCTTAATGAAAAACTGTTTTTT; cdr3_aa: CASSLVKAGQLNEKLFF
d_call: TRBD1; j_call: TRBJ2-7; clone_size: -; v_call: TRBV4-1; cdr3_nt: TGCGCCAGCAGCGGGGACAGAGGTTGGGGGGAGCAGTACTTC; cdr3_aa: CASSGDRGWGEQYF
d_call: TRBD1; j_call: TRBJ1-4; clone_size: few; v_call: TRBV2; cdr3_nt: TGTGCCAGTAAGACAGGGGGTGAAAAACTGTTTTTT; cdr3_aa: CASKTGGEKLFF
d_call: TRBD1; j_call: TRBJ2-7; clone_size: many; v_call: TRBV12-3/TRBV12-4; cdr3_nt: TGTGCCAGTACAAACCGGGACAGGGCTCACGAGCAGTACTTC; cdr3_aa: CASTNRDRAHEQYF
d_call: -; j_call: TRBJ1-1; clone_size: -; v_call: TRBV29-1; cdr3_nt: TGCAGCGAAAAACAGGGTGGCGACACTGAAGCTTTCTTT; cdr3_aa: CSEKQGGDTEAFF
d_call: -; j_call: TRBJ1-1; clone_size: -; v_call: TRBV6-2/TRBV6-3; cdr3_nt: TGTGCCAGCCACCCCGGTAGAGTCGCGGGCACTGAAGCTTTCTTT; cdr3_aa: CASHPGRVAGTEAFF
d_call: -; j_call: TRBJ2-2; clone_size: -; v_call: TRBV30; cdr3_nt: TGTGCCTGGAAACCCGGGAGGAACACCGGGGAGCTGTTTTTT; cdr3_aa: CAWKPGRNTGELFF
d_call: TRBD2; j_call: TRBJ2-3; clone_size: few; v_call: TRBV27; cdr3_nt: TGTGCCAGCCGCCCGAGCGGGAGGGGATATACGCAGTATTTT; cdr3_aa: CASRPSGRGYTQYF
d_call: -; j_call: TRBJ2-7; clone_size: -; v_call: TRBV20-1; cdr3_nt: TGCAGTGCCTCAGGCCCGTCGCTCTACGAGCAGTACTTC; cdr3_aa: CSASGPSLYEQYF
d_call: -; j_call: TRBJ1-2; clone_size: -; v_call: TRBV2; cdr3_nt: TGTGCCAGCATCGGAAGGGAAACTAACTATGGCTACACCTTC; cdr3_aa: CASIGRETNYGYTF
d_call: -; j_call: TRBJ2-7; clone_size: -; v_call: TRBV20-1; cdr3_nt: TGCAGTGCCCCCGTGGGGGGTGCTTACGAGCAGTACTTC; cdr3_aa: CSAPVGGAYEQYF
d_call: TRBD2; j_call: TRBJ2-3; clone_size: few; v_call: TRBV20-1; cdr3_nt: TGCAGTGCCAGAGGGGCGGGGGGCTTGACAGATACGCAGTATTTT; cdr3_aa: CSARGAGGLTDTQYF
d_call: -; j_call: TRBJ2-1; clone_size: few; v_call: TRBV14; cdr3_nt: TGTGCCAGCAGCCAGGGACCGGGACTCCGATCCTACAATGAGCAGTTCTTC; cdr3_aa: CASSQGPGLRSYNEQFF
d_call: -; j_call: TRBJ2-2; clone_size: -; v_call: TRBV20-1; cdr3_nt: TGCAGTGCCCAACTAGCCGACGGGGAGCTGTTTTTT; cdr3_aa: CSAQLADGELFF
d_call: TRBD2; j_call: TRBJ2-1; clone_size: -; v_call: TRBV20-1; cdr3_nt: TGCAGTGCTATGGGACTAGCGGGACATTACAATGAGCAGTTCTTC; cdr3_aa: CSAMGLAGHYNEQFF
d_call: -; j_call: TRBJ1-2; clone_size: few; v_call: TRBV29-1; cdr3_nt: TGCAGCGTTGACAGCAGGCCATATGGCTACACCTTC; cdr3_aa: CSVDSRPYGYTF
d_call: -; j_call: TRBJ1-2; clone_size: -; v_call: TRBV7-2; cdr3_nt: TGTGCCAGCAGCTTCGGACAGCAGAACTATGGCTACACCTTC; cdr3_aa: CASSFGQQNYGYTF
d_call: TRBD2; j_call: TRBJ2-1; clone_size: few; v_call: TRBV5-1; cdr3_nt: TGCGCCAGCAGACTGCTAGCGGGGGGGCTTTATGAGCAGTTCTTC; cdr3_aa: CASRLLAGGLYEQFF
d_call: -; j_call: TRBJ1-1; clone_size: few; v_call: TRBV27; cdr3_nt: TGTGCCAGCAGCGACCGGGACCCTCGAGGAGCTTTCTTT; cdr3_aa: CASSDRDPRGAFF
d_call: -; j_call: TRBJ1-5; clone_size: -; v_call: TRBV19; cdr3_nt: TGTGCCAGTAGTATAGTCCGGATGGGGACTAGGCAGCCCCAGCATTTT; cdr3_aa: CASSIVRMGTRQPQHF
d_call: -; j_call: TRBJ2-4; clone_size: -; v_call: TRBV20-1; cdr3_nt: TGCAGTGCTAGGGAAGCTGCGGACATTCAGTACTTC; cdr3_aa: CSAREAADIQYF
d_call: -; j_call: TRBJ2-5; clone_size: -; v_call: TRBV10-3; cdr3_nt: TGTGCCATTAGTCCCCGGGTAATGGAGACCCAGTACTTC; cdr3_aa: CAISPRVMETQYF
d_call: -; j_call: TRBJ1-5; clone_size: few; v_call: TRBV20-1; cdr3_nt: TGCAGTGCTGGCGCAAATCAGCCCCAGCATTTT; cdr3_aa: CSAGANQPQHF
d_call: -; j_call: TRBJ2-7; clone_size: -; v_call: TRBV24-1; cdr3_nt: TGTGCCACCGGTTATCTCTACGAGCAGTACTTC; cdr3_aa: CATGYLYEQYF
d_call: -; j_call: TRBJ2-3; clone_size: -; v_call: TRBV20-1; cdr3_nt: TGCAGTGCTAGAGTCGGCCAGCTCACAGATACGCAGTATTTT; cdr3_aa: CSARVGQLTDTQYF
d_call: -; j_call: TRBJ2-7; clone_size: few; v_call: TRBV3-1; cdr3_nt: TGTGCCAGCAGCCATAGGTCAGACTACGAGCAGTACTTC; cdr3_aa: CASSHRSDYEQYF
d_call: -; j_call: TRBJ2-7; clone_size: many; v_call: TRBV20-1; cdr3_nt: TGCAGTGCTAGAAACCAGAGGGGAGAGTACGAGCAGTACTTC; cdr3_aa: CSARNQRGEYEQYF
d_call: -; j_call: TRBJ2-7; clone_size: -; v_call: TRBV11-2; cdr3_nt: TGTGCCAGCAGCTTTCACGCCGGCAATTCCTACGAGCAGTACTTC; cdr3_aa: CASSFHAGNSYEQYF
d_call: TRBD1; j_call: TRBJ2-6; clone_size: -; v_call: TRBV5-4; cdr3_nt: TGTGCCAGCAGGACAGGGGGCGCTTCCCTCTCTGGGGCCAACGTCCTGACTTTC; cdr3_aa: CASRTGGASLSGANVLTF
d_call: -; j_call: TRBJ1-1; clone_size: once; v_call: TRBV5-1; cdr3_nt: TGCGCCAGCATGAAACAGGGGAACACTGAAGCTTTCTTT; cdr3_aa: CASMKQGNTEAFF
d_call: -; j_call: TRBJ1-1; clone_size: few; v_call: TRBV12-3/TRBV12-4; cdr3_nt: TGTGCCACCCACAGGGTCAACACTGAAGCTTTCTTT; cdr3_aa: CATHRVNTEAFF
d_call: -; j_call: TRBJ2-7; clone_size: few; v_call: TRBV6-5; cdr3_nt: TGTGCCAGCAGTAGTTGGGACACAGCCTACGAGCAGTACTTC; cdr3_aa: CASSSWDTAYEQYF
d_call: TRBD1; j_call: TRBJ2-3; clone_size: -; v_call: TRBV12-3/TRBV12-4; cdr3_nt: TGTGCCAGCAGACCCGGGACAGTGGGAAAGGATACGCAGTATTTT; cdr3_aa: CASRPGTVGKDTQYF
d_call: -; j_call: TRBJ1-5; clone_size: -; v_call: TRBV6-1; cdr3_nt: TGTGCCAGCCTTTCACACAAGAATAGCAATCAGCCCCAGCATTTT; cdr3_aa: CASLSHKNSNQPQHF
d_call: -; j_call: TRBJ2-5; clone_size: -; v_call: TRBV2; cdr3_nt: TGTGCCAGCGGACGGGCCCCCCAAGAGACCCAGTACTTC; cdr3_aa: CASGRAPQETQYF
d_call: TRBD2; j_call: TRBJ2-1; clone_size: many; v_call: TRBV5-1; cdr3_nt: TGCGCCAGCAGCCGGGAGGCAGCTTCCTCCTACAATGAGCAGTTCTTC; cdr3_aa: CASSREAASSYNEQFF
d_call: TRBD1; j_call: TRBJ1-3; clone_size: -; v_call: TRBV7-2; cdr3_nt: TGTGCCAGCAGCTTGGGACAGCTGACCTCTGGAAACACCATATATTTT; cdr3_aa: CASSLGQLTSGNTIYF
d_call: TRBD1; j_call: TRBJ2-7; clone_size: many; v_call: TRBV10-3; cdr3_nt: TGTGCCATCAGTGATGGACAGGGGGTTGAGCAGTACTTC; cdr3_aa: CAISDGQGVEQYF
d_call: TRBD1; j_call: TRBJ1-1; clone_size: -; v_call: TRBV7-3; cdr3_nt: TGTGCCAGCAGCTTGACAGGGGATAGCGAAGCTTTCTTT; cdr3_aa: CASSLTGDSEAFF
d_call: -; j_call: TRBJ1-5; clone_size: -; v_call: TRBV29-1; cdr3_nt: TGCAGCGCTTTAGGGGAGGTCAATAGCAATCAGCCCCAGCATTTT; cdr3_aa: CSALGEVNSNQPQHF
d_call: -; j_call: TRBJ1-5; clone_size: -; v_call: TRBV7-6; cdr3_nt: TGTGCCAGCAGCTTATATTCCGGACCGGATCAGCCCCAGCATTTT; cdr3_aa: CASSLYSGPDQPQHF
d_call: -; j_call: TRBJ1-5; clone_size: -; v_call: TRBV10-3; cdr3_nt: TGTGCCATCAGTGAATTTAACAGGGACCACAATCAGCCCCAGCATTTT; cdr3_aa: CAISEFNRDHNQPQHF
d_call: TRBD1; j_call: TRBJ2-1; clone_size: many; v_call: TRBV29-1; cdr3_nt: TGCAGCGTTGAAGCCAGGGGGCTAGGCAATGAGCAGTTCTTC; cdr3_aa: CSVEARGLGNEQFF
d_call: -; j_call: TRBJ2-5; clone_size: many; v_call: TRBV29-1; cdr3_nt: TGCAGCGTTGGGAGGCGGGAAAAAGAGACCCAGTACTTC; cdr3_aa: CSVGRREKETQYF
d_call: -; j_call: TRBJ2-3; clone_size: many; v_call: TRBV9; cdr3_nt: TGTGCCAGCAGCCGTATGGACACCACAGATACGCAGTATTTT; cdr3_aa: CASSRMDTTDTQYF
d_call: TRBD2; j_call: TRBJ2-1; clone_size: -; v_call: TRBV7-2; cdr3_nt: TGTGCCAGCAGCACCCTCTCGGGGACTAGCTCCTACAATGAGCAGTTCTTC; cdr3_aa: CASSTLSGTSSYNEQFF
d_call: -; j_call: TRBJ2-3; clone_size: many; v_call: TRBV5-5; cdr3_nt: TGTGCCAGCAGCTCTGACAGCGATACGCAGTATTTT; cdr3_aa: CASSSDSDTQYF
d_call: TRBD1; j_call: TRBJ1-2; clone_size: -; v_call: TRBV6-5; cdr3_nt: TGTGCCAGCAGTTATTCAGGGGGCGCGAATGGCTACACCTTC; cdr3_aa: CASSYSGGANGYTF
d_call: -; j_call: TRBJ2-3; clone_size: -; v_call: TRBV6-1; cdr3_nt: TGTGTCAGCAGTGGGACCAGGGGCGCAGATACGCAGTATTTT; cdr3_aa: CVSSGTRGADTQYF
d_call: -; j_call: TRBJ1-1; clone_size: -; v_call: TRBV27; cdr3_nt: TGTGCCTCCGGGAGGGGAGGAAAAATGAACACTGAAGCTTTCTTT; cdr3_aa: CASGRGGKMNTEAFF
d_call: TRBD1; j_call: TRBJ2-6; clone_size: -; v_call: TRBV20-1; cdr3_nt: TGCAGTGCTAGAGACTGGACAGGGCCCTCTGGGGCCAACGTCCTGACTTTC; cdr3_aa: CSARDWTGPSGANVLTF
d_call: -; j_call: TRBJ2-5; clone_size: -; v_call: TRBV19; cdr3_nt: TGTGCCAGTAGTATGAGCTCCGTTGAGACCCAGTACTTC; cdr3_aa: CASSMSSVETQYF
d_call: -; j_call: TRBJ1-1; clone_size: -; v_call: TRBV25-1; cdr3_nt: TGTGCCAGCAGTGATGTTGGGGGGGCGATGGAGGCTTTCTTT; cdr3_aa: CASSDVGGAMEAFF
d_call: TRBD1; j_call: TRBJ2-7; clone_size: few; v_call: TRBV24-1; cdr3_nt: TGTGCCACCAGTGATAGGACAGGGGTACCCTACGAGCAGTACTTC; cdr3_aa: CATSDRTGVPYEQYF